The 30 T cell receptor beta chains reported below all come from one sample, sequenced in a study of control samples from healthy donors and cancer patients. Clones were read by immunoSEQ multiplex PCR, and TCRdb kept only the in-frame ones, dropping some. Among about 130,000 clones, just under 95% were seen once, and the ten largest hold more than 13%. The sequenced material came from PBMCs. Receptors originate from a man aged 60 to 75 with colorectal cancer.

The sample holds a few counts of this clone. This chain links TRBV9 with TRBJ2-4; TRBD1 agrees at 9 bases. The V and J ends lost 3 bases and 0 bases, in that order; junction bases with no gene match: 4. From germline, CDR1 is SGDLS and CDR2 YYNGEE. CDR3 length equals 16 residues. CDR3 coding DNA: TGTGCCAGCAGCGCGGGGGGACAGGGAGCCAAAAACATTCAGTACTTC. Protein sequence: CASSAGGQGAKNIQYF.

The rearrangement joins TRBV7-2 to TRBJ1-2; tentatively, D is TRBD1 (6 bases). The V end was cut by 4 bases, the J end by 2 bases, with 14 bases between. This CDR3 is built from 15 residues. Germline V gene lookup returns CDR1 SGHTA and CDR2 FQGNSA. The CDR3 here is CASSSTGFENYGYTF. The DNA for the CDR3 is TGTGCCAGCAGCTCTACAGGGTTCGAAAACTATGGCTACACCTTC.

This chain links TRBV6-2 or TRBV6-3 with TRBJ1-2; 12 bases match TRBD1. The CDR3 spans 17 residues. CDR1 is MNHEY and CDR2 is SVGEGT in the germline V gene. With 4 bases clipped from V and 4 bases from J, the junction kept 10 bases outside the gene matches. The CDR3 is CASSFGTGGSHGYGYTF. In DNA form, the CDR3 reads TGTGCCAGCAGTTTTGGGACAGGGGGCTCCCACGGCTATGGCTACACCTTC.

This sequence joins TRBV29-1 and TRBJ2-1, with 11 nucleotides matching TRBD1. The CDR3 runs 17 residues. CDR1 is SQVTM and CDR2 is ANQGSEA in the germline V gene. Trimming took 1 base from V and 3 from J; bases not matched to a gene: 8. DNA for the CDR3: TGCAGCGTTGAAGGTGCGGGGGACAGGGGGTTCTACAATGAGCAGTTCTTC. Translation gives CSVEGAGDRGFYNEQFF.

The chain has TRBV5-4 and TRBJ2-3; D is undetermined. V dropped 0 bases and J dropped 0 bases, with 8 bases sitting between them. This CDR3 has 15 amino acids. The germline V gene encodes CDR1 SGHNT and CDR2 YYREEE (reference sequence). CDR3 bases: TGTGCCAGCAGCTTGGACCCTAAGAGCACAGATACGCAGTATTTT. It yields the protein CASSLDPKSTDTQYF.

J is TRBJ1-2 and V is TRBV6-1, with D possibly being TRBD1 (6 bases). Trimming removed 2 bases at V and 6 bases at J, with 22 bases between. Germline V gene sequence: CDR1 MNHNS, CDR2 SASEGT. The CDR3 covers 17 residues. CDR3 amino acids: CASSEIEGTSSFHGYTF. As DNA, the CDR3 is TGTGCCAGCAGTGAAATCGAGGGGACAAGCAGTTTCCATGGCTACACCTTC.

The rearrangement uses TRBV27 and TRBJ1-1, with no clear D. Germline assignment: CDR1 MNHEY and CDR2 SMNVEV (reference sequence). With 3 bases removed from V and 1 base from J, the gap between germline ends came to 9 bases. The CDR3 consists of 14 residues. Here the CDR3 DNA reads TGTGCCAGCAGTTTCAAGAACAGGAACACTGAAGCTTTCTTT. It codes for CASSFKNRNTEAFF.

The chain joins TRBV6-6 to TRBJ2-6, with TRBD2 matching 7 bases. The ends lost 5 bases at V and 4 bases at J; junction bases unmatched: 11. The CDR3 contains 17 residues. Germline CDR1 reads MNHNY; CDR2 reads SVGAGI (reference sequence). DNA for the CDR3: TGTGCCAGCAGTCCCCTGAGCGGGGTGTCCGGGGCCAACGTCCTGACTTTC. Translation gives CASSPLSGVSGANVLTF.

CDR3 sequence reads: CASSDIGRAEQYF. The CDR3 nucleotides read TGTGCCAGCAGTGACATCGGGCGGGCCGAGCAGTACTTC. The rearrangement links TRBV25-1 to TRBJ2-7, with D perhaps matching TRBD2 (5 bases). The germline CDR1 and CDR2 sequences are MGHDK and SYGVNS. The CDR3 length is 13 residues. V gave up 3 bases and J gave up 6 bases, with 12 bases separating them.

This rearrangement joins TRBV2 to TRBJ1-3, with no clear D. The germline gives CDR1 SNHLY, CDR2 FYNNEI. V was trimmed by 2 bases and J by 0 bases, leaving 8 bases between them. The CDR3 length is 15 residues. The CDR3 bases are TGTGCCAGCAGTGAACAGCGCCTCTCTGGAAACACCATATATTTT. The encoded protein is CASSEQRLSGNTIYF. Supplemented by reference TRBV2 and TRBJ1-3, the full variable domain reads EPEVTQTPSHQVTQMGQEVILRCVPISNHLYFYWYRQILGQKVEFLVSFYNNEISEKSEIFDDQFSVERPDGSNFTLKIRSTKLEDSAMYFCASSEQRLSGNTIYFGEGSWLTVV.

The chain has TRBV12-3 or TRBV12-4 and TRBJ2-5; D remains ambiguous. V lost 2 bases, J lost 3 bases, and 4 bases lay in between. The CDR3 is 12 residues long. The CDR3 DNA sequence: TGTGCCAGCAGTTTATTTGAAGAGACCCAGTACTTC. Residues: CASSLFEETQYF.

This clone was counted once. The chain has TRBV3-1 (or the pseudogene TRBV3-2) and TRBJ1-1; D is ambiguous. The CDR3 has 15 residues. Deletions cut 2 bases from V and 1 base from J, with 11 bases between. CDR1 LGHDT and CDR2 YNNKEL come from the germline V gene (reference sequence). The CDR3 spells CASSQSDVQNTEAFF. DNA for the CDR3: TGTGCCAGCAGCCAATCCGACGTCCAGAACACTGAAGCTTTCTTT.

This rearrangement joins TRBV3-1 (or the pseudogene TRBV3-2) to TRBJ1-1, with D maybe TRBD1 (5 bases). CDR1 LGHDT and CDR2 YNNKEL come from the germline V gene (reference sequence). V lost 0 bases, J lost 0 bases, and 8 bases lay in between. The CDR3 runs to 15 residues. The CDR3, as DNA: TGTGCCAGCAGCCAAGAAGGGGCAGTGAACACTGAAGCTTTCTTT. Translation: CASSQEGAVNTEAFF.

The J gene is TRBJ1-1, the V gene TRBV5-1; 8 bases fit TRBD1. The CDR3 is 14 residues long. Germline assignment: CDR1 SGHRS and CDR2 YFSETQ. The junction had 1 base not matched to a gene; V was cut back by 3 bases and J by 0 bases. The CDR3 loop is CASSSTGVNTEAFF. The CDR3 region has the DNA TGCGCCAGCAGCTCGACAGGGGTGAACACTGAAGCTTTCTTT. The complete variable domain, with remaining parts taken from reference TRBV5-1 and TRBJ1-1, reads KAGVTQTPRYLIKTRGQQVTLSCSPISGHRSVSWYQQTPGQGLQFLFEYFSETQRNKGNFPGRFSGRQFSNSRSEMNVSTLELGDSALYLCASSSTGVNTEAFFGQGTRLTVV.

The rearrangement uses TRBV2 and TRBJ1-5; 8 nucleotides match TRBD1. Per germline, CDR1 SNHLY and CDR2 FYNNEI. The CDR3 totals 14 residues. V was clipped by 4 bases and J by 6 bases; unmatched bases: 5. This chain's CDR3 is CASSGETGVQPQHF. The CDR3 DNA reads TGTGCCAGCAGTGGCGAGACAGGGGTTCAGCCCCAGCATTTT.

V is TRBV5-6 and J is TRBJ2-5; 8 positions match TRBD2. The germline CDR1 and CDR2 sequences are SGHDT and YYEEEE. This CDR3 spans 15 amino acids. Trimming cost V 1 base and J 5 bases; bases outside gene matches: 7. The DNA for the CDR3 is TGTGCCAGCAGCTTGCGGACGGGGGGGCCGGAGACCCAGTACTTC. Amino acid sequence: CASSLRTGGPETQYF.

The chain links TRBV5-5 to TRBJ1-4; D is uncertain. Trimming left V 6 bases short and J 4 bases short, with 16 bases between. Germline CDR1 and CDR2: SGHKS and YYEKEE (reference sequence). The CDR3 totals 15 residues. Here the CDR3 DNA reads TGTGCCAGCACCGCATTGGCAGGAGGTAATGAAAAACTGTTTTTT. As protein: CASTALAGGNEKLFF.

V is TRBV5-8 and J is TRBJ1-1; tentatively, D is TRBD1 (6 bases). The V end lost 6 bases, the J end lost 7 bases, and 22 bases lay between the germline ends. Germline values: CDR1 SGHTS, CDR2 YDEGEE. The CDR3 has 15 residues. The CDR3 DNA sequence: TGTGCCAGCAACCACAAAGAGGGCAGGGGCGGTGAAGCTTTCTTT. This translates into CASNHKEGRGGEAFF.

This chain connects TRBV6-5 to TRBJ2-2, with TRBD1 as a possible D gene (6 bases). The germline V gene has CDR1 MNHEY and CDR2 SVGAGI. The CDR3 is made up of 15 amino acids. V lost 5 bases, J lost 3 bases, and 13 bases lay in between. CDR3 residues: CASSTEQGYTGELFF. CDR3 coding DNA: TGTGCCAGCAGTACGGAACAGGGTTACACCGGGGAGCTGTTTTTT.

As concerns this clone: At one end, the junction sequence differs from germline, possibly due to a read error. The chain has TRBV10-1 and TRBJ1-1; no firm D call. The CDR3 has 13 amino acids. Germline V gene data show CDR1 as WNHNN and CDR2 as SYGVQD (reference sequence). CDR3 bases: TGCGCCAGCAGGGACGGGATGAACACTGAAACTTTCTTT. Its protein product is CASRDGMNTETFF.

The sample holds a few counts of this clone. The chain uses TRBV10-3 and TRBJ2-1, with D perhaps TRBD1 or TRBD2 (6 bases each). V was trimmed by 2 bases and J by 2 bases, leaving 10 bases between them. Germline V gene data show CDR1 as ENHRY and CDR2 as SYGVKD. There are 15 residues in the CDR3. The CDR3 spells CAISEGGGPYNEQFF. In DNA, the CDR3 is TGTGCCATCAGTGAGGGAGGGGGGCCCTACAATGAGCAGTTCTTC.

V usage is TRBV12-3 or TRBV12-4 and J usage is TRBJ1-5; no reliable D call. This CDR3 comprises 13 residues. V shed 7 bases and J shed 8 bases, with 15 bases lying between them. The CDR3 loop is CASTLTDGEPQHF. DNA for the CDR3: TGTGCCAGCACCTTGACGGACGGGGAGCCCCAGCATTTT.

As DNA, the CDR3 is TGTGCCAGCAGTTATTACAGGGGATATGAGCAGTTCTTC. Its translation is CASSYYRGYEQFF. The chain joins TRBV5-6 to TRBJ2-1; 7 nucleotides align to TRBD1. The J segment lost 8 bases and the V segment lost 5 bases, leaving 7 bases of the junction unmatched. The length of the CDR3 is 13 residues. The germline gives CDR1 SGHDT, CDR2 YYEEEE.

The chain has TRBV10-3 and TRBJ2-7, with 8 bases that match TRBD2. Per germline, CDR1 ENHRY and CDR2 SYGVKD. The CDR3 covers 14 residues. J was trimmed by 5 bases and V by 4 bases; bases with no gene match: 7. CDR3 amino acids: CAISAGGGPDEQYF. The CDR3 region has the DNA TGTGCCATCAGTGCCGGGGGGGGGCCAGACGAGCAGTACTTC.

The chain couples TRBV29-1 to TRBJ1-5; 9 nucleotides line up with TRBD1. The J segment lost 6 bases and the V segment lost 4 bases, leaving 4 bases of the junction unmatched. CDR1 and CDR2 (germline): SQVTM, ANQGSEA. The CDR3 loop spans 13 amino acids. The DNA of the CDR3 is TGCAGCGTTGCCCGACAGGGGGGTCAGCCCCAGCATTTT. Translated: CSVARQGGQPQHF.

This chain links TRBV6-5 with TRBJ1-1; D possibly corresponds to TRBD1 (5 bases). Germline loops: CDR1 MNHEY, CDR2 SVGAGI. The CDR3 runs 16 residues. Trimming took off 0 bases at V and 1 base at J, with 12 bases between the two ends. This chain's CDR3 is CASSYSQGIGNTEAFF. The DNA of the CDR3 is TGTGCCAGCAGTTACTCCCAGGGCATCGGGAACACTGAAGCTTTCTTT.

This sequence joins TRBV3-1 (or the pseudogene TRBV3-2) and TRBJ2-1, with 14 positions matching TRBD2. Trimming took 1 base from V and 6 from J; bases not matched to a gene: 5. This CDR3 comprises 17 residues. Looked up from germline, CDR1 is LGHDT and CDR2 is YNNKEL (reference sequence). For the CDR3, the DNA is TGTGCCAGCAGCCAAGTCTTCGGACTAGCGGGGGGCAATGAGCAGTTCTTC. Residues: CASSQVFGLAGGNEQFF.

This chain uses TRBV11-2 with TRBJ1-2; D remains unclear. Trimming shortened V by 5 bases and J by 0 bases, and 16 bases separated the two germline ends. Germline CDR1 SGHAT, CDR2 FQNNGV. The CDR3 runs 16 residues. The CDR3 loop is CASSPSLGNSNYGYTF. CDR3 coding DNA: TGTGCCAGCAGCCCATCGTTGGGAAACTCTAACTATGGCTACACCTTC.

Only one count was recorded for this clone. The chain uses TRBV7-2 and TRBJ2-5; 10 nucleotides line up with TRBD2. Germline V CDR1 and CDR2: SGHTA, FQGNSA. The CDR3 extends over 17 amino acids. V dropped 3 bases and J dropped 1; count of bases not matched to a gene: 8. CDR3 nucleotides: TGTGCCAGCAGCTTGGATGGTAGCGGGGGGCCCCAAGAGACCCAGTACTTC. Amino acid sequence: CASSLDGSGGPQETQYF.

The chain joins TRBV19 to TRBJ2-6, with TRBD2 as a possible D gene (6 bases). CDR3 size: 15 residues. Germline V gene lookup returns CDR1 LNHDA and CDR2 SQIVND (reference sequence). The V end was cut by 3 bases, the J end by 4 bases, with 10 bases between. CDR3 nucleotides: TGTGCCAGTAGTATCGGGGGAACCGGGGCCAACGTCCTGACTTTC. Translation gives CASSIGGTGANVLTF.